This is a list of T cell receptor beta chains from one sample in a study of CD8 T cells in Susac syndrome. From the immunoSEQ multiplex PCR reads, TCRdb called clonotypes with MiXCR, one entry per CDR3 protein. The data show about 150,000 distinct CDR3 sequences, 95% seen once. Specimen: CD8+ T cells from PBMCs. These receptor sequences come from a human donor with Susac syndrome. Both conserved end residues are part of each CDR3. D genes are given only for firm matches. Expanded clones get a size class; other rows say once, few or many, or leave the size out.

>-|-|16|TRBV14|TRBJ2-1
CASSEPGTHSYNEQFF
TGTGCCAGCAGCGAACCAGGGACTCATTCCTACAATGAGCAGTTCTTC
>-|-|14|TRBV20-1|TRBJ2-2
CSARDPLLGGELFF
TGCAGTGCTAGAGATCCCTTATTGGGCGGGGAGCTGTTTTTT
>-|-|15|TRBV6-5|TRBJ2-1
CATQGSSGPSNEQFF
TGTGCCACCCAAGGGAGTTCGGGACCCAGCAATGAGCAGTTCTTC
>TRBD1|-|16|TRBV4-1|TRBJ2-2
CASSQEQTGIPGELFF
TGCGCCAGCAGCCAAGAGCAGACAGGGATCCCCGGGGAGCTGTTTTTT
>TRBD2|-|22|TRBV6-2/TRBV6-3|TRBJ2-2
CASSYPKTGTSGRAEGTGELFF
TGTGCCAGCAGTTACCCTAAAACCGGGACTAGCGGGAGGGCCGAAGGCACCGGGGAGCTGTTTTTT
>-|-|16|TRBV13|TRBJ2-1
CASSPYGLAPYNEQFF
TGTGCCAGCAGCCCATATGGGCTAGCGCCTTACAATGAGCAGTTCTTC
>-|-|14|TRBV6-6|TRBJ2-5
CASRYPSPRETQYF
TGTGCCAGCAGGTACCCGTCCCCAAGAGAGACCCAGTACTTC
>-|-|16|TRBV12-3/TRBV12-4|TRBJ2-1
CASSIPDGSSYNEQFF
TGTGCCAGCAGTATACCGGACGGTAGCTCCTACAATGAGCAGTTCTTC
>-|-|11|TRBV25-1|TRBJ2-5
CASSEEETGYF
TGTGCCAGCAGTGAAGAAGAGACCGGGTACTTC
>TRBD2|-|15|TRBV12-3/TRBV12-4|TRBJ2-7
CASSSTTSGAEEQYF
TGTGCCAGCAGTTCTACGACTAGCGGAGCTGAGGAGCAGTACTTC
>-|-|15|TRBV13|TRBJ2-7
CASSVGGGGGNEQYF
TGTGCCAGCAGCGTCGGTGGAGGGGGCGGGAACGAGCAGTACTTC
>TRBD1|-|13|TRBV11-3|TRBJ1-2
CASSYRGGDGYTF
TGTGCCAGCAGCTACAGGGGTGGAGATGGCTACACCTTC
>-|-|16|TRBV5-1|TRBJ2-1
CASSFSGTPDRNEQFF
TGCGCCAGCAGCTTCTCCGGGACGCCCGACCGCAATGAGCAGTTCTTC
>TRBD2|-|18|TRBV14|TRBJ2-1
CASSQYNSGVSSYNEQFF
TGTGCCAGCAGCCAATATAATAGCGGGGTGAGCTCCTACAATGAGCAGTTCTTC
>-|-|12|TRBV29-1|TRBJ2-5
CSVPGSQETQYF
TGCAGCGTCCCCGGGTCCCAAGAGACCCAGTACTTC
>TRBD1|-|15|TRBV2|TRBJ1-2
CASSPTTGINYGYTF
TGTGCCAGCAGCCCTACGACAGGGATTAACTATGGCTACACCTTC
>TRBD2|-|21|TRBV19|TRBJ2-1
CASSTLPTSGRRATGDNEQFF
TGTGCCAGTAGTACTCTCCCGACTAGCGGGAGACGTGCCACCGGCGACAATGAGCAGTTCTTC
>TRBD1|-|16|TRBV29-1|TRBJ2-3
CSVEGSTGERTDTQYF
TGCAGCGTTGAAGGTTCGACAGGGGAACGCACAGATACGCAGTATTTT
>-|once|13|TRBV4-1|TRBJ2-7
CASSPDSSYEQYF
TGCGCCAGCAGCCCAGACAGCTCCTACGAGCAGTACTTC
>-|-|14|TRBV27|TRBJ2-2
CASSLGLPSGELFF
TGTGCCAGCAGTTTGGGTCTCCCTTCCGGGGAGCTGTTTTTT
>-|-|15|TRBV7-9|TRBJ1-2
CASSRSSVDGQGYTF
TGTGCCAGCAGCCGTTCAAGCGTCGACGGACAAGGCTACACCTTC
>-|-|13|TRBV30|TRBJ2-2
CAWSYSNTGELFF
TGTGCCTGGAGTTACAGTAACACCGGGGAGCTGTTTTTT
>TRBD2|-|18|TRBV12-3/TRBV12-4|TRBJ2-1
CASSFGLGLAGFYNEQFF
TGTGCCAGCAGTTTCGGTTTGGGACTAGCGGGATTCTACAATGAGCAGTTCTTC
>-|-|13|TRBV20-1|TRBJ1-4
CSATEGSNEKLFF
TGCAGTGCTACCGAGGGGTCTAATGAAAAACTGTTTTTT
>-|-|14|TRBV28|TRBJ2-3
CASLLRGSWDTQYF
TGTGCCAGCCTTCTACGGGGGAGTTGGGATACGCAGTATTTT
>-|once|17|TRBV7-8|TRBJ2-7
CASSSSQKTVSSYEQYF
TGTGCCAGCAGCTCCTCCCAAAAAACAGTAAGCTCCTACGAGCAGTACTTC
>TRBD2|-|14|TRBV7-3|TRBJ2-1
CASSLPGTINEQFF
TGTGCCAGCAGCTTACCCGGGACTATCAATGAGCAGTTCTTC